This entry lists 18 T cell receptor beta chains sequenced from one sample in a study of technical replicates of blood from several donors. Produced via immunoSEQ multiplex PCR; TCRdb's table is partial and in-frame only. Here the sample spans about 59,000 clones, around 97% being singletons. Sequencing was done on a sample of T cells isolated from PBMCs. These receptors came from a human donor in good health.

This clone was seen just once. V gene TRBV19 combines with J gene TRBJ2-1, with TRBD2 matching over 9 bases. The CDR3 has 14 residues. With 2 bases clipped from V and 7 bases from J, the junction kept 3 bases outside the gene matches. Looked up from germline, CDR1 is LNHDA and CDR2 is SQIVND (reference sequence). The CDR3 sequence: CASSISGRLNEQFF. The CDR3 DNA sequence: TGTGCCAGTAGTATAAGCGGGAGGCTTAATGAGCAGTTCTTC.

For this clone: The same CDR3 arises from other DNA sequences in this sample as well. This rearrangement joins TRBV6-5 to TRBJ1-1; D may be TRBD1 (5 bases). The CDR3 sequence is 16 residues long. CDR1 MNHEY and CDR2 SVGAGI come from the germline V gene. V was clipped by 0 bases and J by 1 base, with 12 bases between them. The CDR3 loop is CASSYSRGGENTEAFF. CDR3 nucleotides: TGTGCCAGCAGTTACTCGAGAGGAGGGGAGAACACTGAAGCTTTCTTT.

The chain employs TRBV10-3 and TRBJ1-2; 10 bases line up with TRBD1. With V trimmed by 7 bases and J by 5 bases, 7 bases remained unmatched. CDR3 size: 14 residues. Germline V lookup: CDR1 ENHRY, CDR2 SYGVKD. CDR3 in DNA: TGTGCCATCAATCAAGGGACAGGGGTTTATGGCTACACCTTC. Encoded protein: CAINQGTGVYGYTF.

This chain connects TRBV10-2 to TRBJ2-2; the match to TRBD2 covers 8 bases. The CDR3 runs 14 residues. Germline CDR1 WSHSY, CDR2 SAAADI. The junction had 9 bases not matched to a gene; V was cut back by 9 bases and J by 6 bases. The CDR3 DNA is TGCGCCAGTACAGCGGGAGTGGTGTCCGGGGAGCTGTTTTTT. This translates into CASTAGVVSGELFF.

The CDR3 reads CASSPSGSSYEQYF. Here the CDR3 DNA reads TGTGCCAGCTCACCGTCTGGGAGCTCCTACGAGCAGTACTTC. This rearrangement joins TRBV18 to TRBJ2-7, with D possibly matching TRBD2 (5 bases). The CDR3 is made up of 14 amino acids. Deletions cut 3 bases from V and 0 bases from J, with 9 bases between. CDR1 is KGHSH, CDR2 LQKENI, per germline. The full variable domain, rest sourced from reference TRBV18 and TRBJ2-7, is NAGVMQNPRHLVRRRGQEARLRCSPMKGHSHVYWYRQLPEEGLKFMVYLQKENIIDESGMPKERFSAEFPKEGPSILRIQQVVRGDSAAYFCASSPSGSSYEQYFGPGTRLTVT.

The chain uses TRBV27 and TRBJ1-1; possibly TRBD1 for D (5 bases). Per the germline V gene, CDR1 is MNHEY and CDR2 is SMNVEV (reference sequence). Trimming took off 5 bases at V and 3 bases at J, with 13 bases between the two ends. The CDR3 is made up of 14 amino acids. CDR3: CASSRSVTDTEAFF. CDR3 bases: TGTGCCAGCAGTAGATCTGTGACAGACACTGAAGCTTTCTTT.

V is TRBV6-1 and J is TRBJ1-2; D gene ambiguous. The V gene's germline CDR1 is MNHNS and CDR2 SASEGT. The CDR3 loop spans 13 amino acids. V lost 2 bases, J lost 4 bases, and 8 bases lay in between. CDR3 nucleotides: TGTGCCAGCAGTGAATGGGCAGGCTATGGCTACACCTTC. Encoded protein: CASSEWAGYGYTF.

The rearrangement joins TRBV28 to TRBJ2-1; D is uncertain. The CDR3 is 15 residues long. Trimming removed 7 bases at V and 6 bases at J, with 19 bases between. Germline V CDR1 and CDR2: MDHEN, SYDVKM. This CDR3 is CASNPHFSSVNEQFF. DNA for the CDR3: TGTGCCAGCAACCCGCATTTTAGCAGTGTCAATGAGCAGTTCTTC.

V and J are TRBV5-1 and TRBJ2-7, with 7 bases lining up with TRBD2. With 1 base clipped from V and 2 bases from J, the junction kept 6 bases outside the gene matches. From germline, CDR1 is SGHRS and CDR2 YFSETQ. The CDR3 sequence is 15 residues long. The CDR3: CASSLWSSGTYEQYF. DNA for the CDR3: TGCGCCAGCAGCTTGTGGTCTAGCGGAACCTACGAGCAGTACTTC.

The chain is built from TRBV7-9 and TRBJ2-3; 14 bases fit TRBD2. The germline V gene has CDR1 SEHNR and CDR2 FQNEAQ (reference sequence). This CDR3 contains 17 residues. With V trimmed by 4 bases and J by 5 bases, 8 bases remained unmatched. CDR3 sequence reads: CASSWGLAGERGDTQYF. CDR3 bases: TGTGCCAGCAGCTGGGGACTAGCGGGGGAGAGGGGAGATACGCAGTATTTT.

The chain has TRBV18 and TRBJ2-7; TRBD1 agrees at 8 bases. The germline gives CDR1 KGHSH, CDR2 LQKENI. The V segment lost 3 bases and the J segment 3 bases; nucleotides outside the gene matches: 10. There are 16 residues in the CDR3. The CDR3 sequence is CASSPFGQGLLYEQYF. DNA of the CDR3: TGTGCCAGCTCACCTTTCGGACAGGGCCTCCTCTACGAGCAGTACTTC. The entire variable domain, with the rest obtained from reference TRBV18 and TRBJ2-7, is as follows: NAGVMQNPRHLVRRRGQEARLRCSPMKGHSHVYWYRQLPEEGLKFMVYLQKENIIDESGMPKERFSAEFPKEGPSILRIQQVVRGDSAAYFCASSPFGQGLLYEQYFGPGTRLTVT.

This rearrangement joins TRBV6-1 to TRBJ2-1; D possibly corresponds to TRBD2 (6 bases). The CDR3 runs 14 residues. The V end lost 2 bases, the J end lost 8 bases, and 13 bases lay between the germline ends. Per germline, CDR1 MNHNS and CDR2 SASEGT. As DNA, the CDR3 is TGTGCCAGCAGTGAAATCGGGGGTGGGGATGAGCAGTTCTTC. This gives the protein CASSEIGGGDEQFF.

V gene TRBV5-1 combines with J gene TRBJ2-1; TRBD2 aligns across 8 bases. V lost 3 bases and J lost 12; bases outside the gene matches: 14. The CDR3 totals 15 residues. Germline assignment: CDR1 SGHRS and CDR2 YFSETQ. The CDR3: CASSSGLGGPVGQFF. CDR3 sequence (DNA): TGCGCCAGCAGCTCGGGACTAGGGGGTCCAGTGGGGCAGTTCTTC.

This chain links TRBV6-1 with TRBJ1-5, with 8 bases matching TRBD1. The CDR3 is made up of 15 amino acids. Germline CDR1 is MNHNS and CDR2 is SASEGT. V lost 6 bases and J lost 7; bases outside the gene matches: 11. Written as DNA, the CDR3 is TGTGCCAGCAGAGCAGGGGGCGCTAGGGGGCAGCCCCAGCATTTT. Protein product: CASRAGGARGQPQHF.

The genes are TRBV11-2 and TRBJ2-7; D is perhaps TRBD2 (6 bases). Trimming left V 5 bases short and J 3 bases short, with 14 bases between. CDR1 is SGHAT and CDR2 is FQNNGV in the germline V gene. The CDR3 sequence is 14 residues long. In DNA form, the CDR3 reads TGTGCCAGCAGCCCCCCAAGCGGGCTCTACGAGCAGTACTTC. It translates to CASSPPSGLYEQYF.

The count of this clone is one. The chain recombines TRBV2 with TRBJ1-2; 7 bases agree with TRBD1. This CDR3 spans 15 amino acids. The V and J ends lost 5 bases and 2 bases, in that order; junction bases with no gene match: 8. The germline V gene encodes CDR1 SNHLY and CDR2 FYNNEI. The DNA for the CDR3 is TGTGCCAGCAGTTATTCGACAGGGCCGAACTATGGCTACACCTTC. Translated: CASSYSTGPNYGYTF. The whole variable domain, remainder taken from reference TRBV2 and TRBJ1-2, is EPEVTQTPSHQVTQMGQEVILRCVPISNHLYFYWYRQILGQKVEFLVSFYNNEISEKSEIFDDQFSVERPDGSNFTLKIRSTKLEDSAMYFCASSYSTGPNYGYTFGSGTRLTVV.

In nucleotides, the CDR3 is TGTGCCAGCAGCTTTGAAGGAGCGGGTACTAGCACAGATACGCAGTATTTT. Residues: CASSFEGAGTSTDTQYF. This rearrangement joins TRBV5-4 to TRBJ2-3; a possible D gene is TRBD2 (6 bases). This CDR3 is 17 amino acids long. Trimming left V 2 bases short and J 0 bases short, with 16 bases between. In germline, CDR1 is SGHNT, CDR2 YYREEE (reference sequence). The entire variable domain, with the rest obtained from reference TRBV5-4 and TRBJ2-3, is as follows: ETGVTQSPTHLIKTRGQQVTLRCSSQSGHNTVSWYQQALGQGPQFIFQYYREEENGRGNFPPRFSGLQFPNYSSELNVNALELDDSALYLCASSFEGAGTSTDTQYFGPGTRLTVL.

The chain links TRBV7-8 to TRBJ2-7, with 16 bases that match TRBD2. The ends lost 7 bases at V and 6 bases at J; junction bases unmatched: 3. CDR3 size: 14 residues. Germline lookup yields CDR1 SGHVS and CDR2 FQNEAQ. The chain's CDR3 is CASTGLAGGAEQYF. The CDR3 coding sequence is TGTGCCAGCACGGGACTAGCGGGAGGGGCCGAGCAGTACTTC.